Each of the 30 T cell receptor beta chains below was sequenced from the same sample in a study of T-cell reconstitution after alpha-beta-depleted transplantation in children. TCRbeta library construction was performed incorporating unique molecular identifiers. TCRdb reprocessed the PCR reads via MiXCR and lists one record per CDR3 protein. The table includes about 980,000 distinct CDR3 sequences, around 30% detected once. Sequenced here: PBMCs, mostly from graft donor cells, sampled 360 days after TCRalphabeta/CD19-depleted stem cell transplant. Source of these receptors: a boy less than two years old who had a stem cell transplant for SCID, so the T cells may come from the graft donor.

This clonotype came up a few times. This rearrangement joins TRBV12-3 or TRBV12-4 to TRBJ2-7; 11 bases align to TRBD1. This CDR3 has 16 amino acids. Trimming took 4 bases from V and 3 from J; bases not matched to a gene: 8. CDR3 nucleotides: TGTGCCAGCAGTTCCCGCCGGGACAGGGGGGACTACGAGCAGTACTTC. It codes for CASSSRRDRGDYEQYF.

The genes are TRBV4-1 and TRBJ2-2; 12 bases fit TRBD2. Germline values: CDR1 MGHRA, CDR2 YSYEKL. CDR3 length: 19 residues. Trimming removed 5 bases from V and 5 bases from J; junction bases left unmatched: 15. DNA of the CDR3: TGCGCCAGCAGCTCCGGGGGGCTAGCGGGGGGGCCACGGACCGGGGAGCTGTTTTTT. Translated, it gives CASSSGGLAGGPRTGELFF.

The chain carries TRBV6-1 and TRBJ1-1, with D maybe TRBD1 (5 bases). This CDR3 spans 15 amino acids. With 2 bases removed from V and 1 base from J, the gap between germline ends came to 11 bases. Germline V CDR1 and CDR2: MNHNS, SASEGT. In nucleotides, the CDR3 is TGTGCCAGCAGTGAATCAGGGACCGGGAACACTGAAGCTTTCTTT. Protein: CASSESGTGNTEAFF.

Only a few counts were recorded for this clonotype. V is TRBV4-1 and J is TRBJ2-7, with D maybe TRBD1 (6 bases). The CDR3 is 14 amino acids. Germline CDR1 MGHRA, CDR2 YSYEKL. V dropped 1 base and J dropped 3 bases, with 10 bases sitting between them. The CDR3 nucleotides are TGCGCCAGCAGCCAAGGCCCACAGGGCTACGAGCAGTACTTC. Residues: CASSQGPQGYEQYF.

V usage is TRBV6-1 and J usage is TRBJ2-7; maybe TRBD1 (6 bases). The CDR3 runs to 13 residues. Trimming shortened V by 9 bases and J by 5 bases, and 17 bases separated the two germline ends. CDR1 is MNHNS, CDR2 SASEGT, per germline. This CDR3 is CASHRTVSDEQYF. In nucleotides, the CDR3 is TGTGCCAGTCATCGGACAGTAAGCGACGAGCAGTACTTC.

The chain carries TRBV6-1 and TRBJ2-2; 11 positions agree with TRBD2. The CDR3 spans 15 residues. Trimming cost V 11 bases and J 1 base; bases outside gene matches: 6. Germline V lookup: CDR1 MNHNS, CDR2 SASEGT. CDR3 protein: CAGGLAGGNTGELFF. CDR3 nucleotides: TGTGCCGGCGGGCTAGCGGGGGGGAACACCGGGGAGCTGTTTTTT.

This clonotype was observed a handful of times. The chain carries TRBV12-3 or TRBV12-4 and TRBJ2-2, with a possible D match to TRBD2 (7 bases). CDR3 size: 13 residues. Trimming took off 7 bases at V and 6 bases at J, with 12 bases between the two ends. The CDR3 reads CASTRGAPGELFF. The DNA for the CDR3 is TGTGCCAGCACCCGGGGGGCCCCCGGGGAGCTGTTTTTT.

This clonotype was recorded a few times. The V and J genes are TRBV2 and TRBJ2-1; 13 bases are shared with TRBD2. The CDR3 length is 15 residues. Trimming took 5 bases from V and 9 from J; bases not matched to a gene: 7. Germline V gene lookup returns CDR1 SNHLY and CDR2 FYNNEI. CDR3: CASSPGLAGWGEQFF. DNA of the CDR3: TGTGCCAGCAGTCCGGGACTAGCGGGGTGGGGTGAGCAGTTCTTC.

The chain links TRBV11-1 to TRBJ2-5, with 7 bases aligning to TRBD1. With V trimmed by 6 bases and J by 4 bases, 11 bases remained unmatched. CDR3 size: 15 residues. Germline V gives CDR1 SGHAT, CDR2 FQDESV (reference sequence). The CDR3 spells CASSFDRVGAETQYF. The CDR3 DNA follows: TGTGCCAGCAGTTTCGACAGGGTGGGAGCAGAGACCCAGTACTTC.

This clonotype came up a few times. This chain links TRBV20-1 with TRBJ2-7; D unresolved. The CDR3 runs 11 residues. CDR1 and CDR2 from the germline V gene are DFQATT and SNEGSKA (reference sequence). V was pared by 6 bases and J by 6 bases, with 12 bases between. The CDR3 nucleotides read TGCAGTGCACGCCTTTGGGGCGAGCAGTACTTC. It translates to CSARLWGEQYF.

The V and J genes are TRBV20-1 and TRBJ1-2; D is unclear. Looked up from germline, CDR1 is DFQATT and CDR2 is SNEGSKA (reference sequence). The ends were cut back, 3 bases at V and 2 bases at J, with 13 bases in the middle. This CDR3 comprises 14 residues. The CDR3 reads CSASRTPRNYGYTF. The CDR3 DNA follows: TGCAGTGCTAGTCGGACCCCCAGAAACTATGGCTACACCTTC.

The genes are TRBV2 and TRBJ2-5; the D call may be TRBD1 or TRBD2 (6 bases each). The length of the CDR3 is 15 residues. The germline V gene has CDR1 SNHLY and CDR2 FYNNEI. V lost 3 bases and J lost 1, with 12 bases in between. Written as DNA, the CDR3 is TGTGCCAGCAGTGAGGGCCCGGGGGCCCAAGAGACCCAGTACTTC. Amino acids: CASSEGPGAQETQYF.

The CDR3 region has the DNA TGCGCCAGCAGCCAGGTCGGGACAGCGGACGCTCAGCCCCAGCATTTT. Translated, it gives CASSQVGTADAQPQHF. The V and J genes are TRBV4-1 and TRBJ1-5, with 7 bases identical to TRBD1. Unmatched junction bases numbered 11, after V lost 3 bases and J lost 6 bases. Germline V CDR1 and CDR2: MGHRA, YSYEKL. The CDR3 is 16 residues long.

The chain joins TRBV28 to TRBJ2-7, with 7 positions matching TRBD2. The CDR3 extends over 14 amino acids. CDR1 MDHEN and CDR2 SYDVKM come from the germline V gene. The ends lost 3 bases at V and 3 bases at J; junction bases unmatched: 5. The CDR3, as DNA: TGTGCCAGCAGTTTCCCCGGGGGGTACTACGAGCAGTACTTC. Protein: CASSFPGGYYEQYF.

The chain recombines TRBV7-8 with TRBJ2-1, with D possibly TRBD1 on 5 matching bases. Between the trimmed V and J ends, which lost 5 bases and 6 bases, there was a span of 17 bases. Germline-derived CDR1 and CDR2 are SGHVS and FQNEAQ. This CDR3 has 15 residues. Written as DNA, the CDR3 is TGTGCCAGCAGCCCACAATCAGACAGATTCAATGAGCAGTTCTTC. Translation gives CASSPQSDRFNEQFF.

There are many counts of this clonotype. The CDR3 sequence is CAIAGTSGSTDTQYF. The DNA of the CDR3 is TGTGCCATCGCCGGGACTAGCGGAAGCACAGATACGCAGTATTTT. The chain combines TRBV2 with TRBJ2-3; 11 bases agree with TRBD2. V lost 10 bases to trimming and J lost 0 bases; unmatched junction nucleotides: 6. The CDR3 is 15 residues long. Germline V CDR1 and CDR2: SNHLY, FYNNEI.

This clonotype was counted between two and nine times. The chain is built from TRBV2 and TRBJ2-3, with 7 bases that match TRBD2. The ends lost 6 bases at V and 4 bases at J; junction bases unmatched: 10. CDR1 is SNHLY, CDR2 FYNNEI, per germline. The CDR3 sequence is 15 residues long. CDR3 nucleotides: TGTGCCAGCAGGGCGGTACGGGGGGACGCAGATACGCAGTATTTT. It codes for CASRAVRGDADTQYF.

V gene TRBV4-1 combines with J gene TRBJ2-5; 10 bases agree with TRBD2. With V trimmed by 1 base and J by 4 bases, 3 bases remained unmatched. The CDR3 consists of 15 residues. Germline V gives CDR1 MGHRA, CDR2 YSYEKL. CDR3 region: CASSQAERGGETQYF. The CDR3 region has the DNA TGCGCCAGCAGCCAAGCGGAGCGGGGGGGAGAGACCCAGTACTTC.

The genes are TRBV20-1 and TRBJ2-7, with D hard to call. The CDR3 sequence is 14 residues long. Trimming took 0 bases from V and 4 from J, leaving 13 bases between them. Germline CDR1 reads DFQATT; CDR2 reads SNEGSKA (reference sequence). CDR3 in DNA: TGCAGTGCTAGAGAACCGAAGATGAATTACGAGCAGTACTTC. It specifies CSAREPKMNYEQYF.

The sample holds many counts of this clonotype. The CDR3 sequence is CASSEYRVGTYEQYF. The CDR3 region has the DNA TGTGCCAGCAGTGAATACAGGGTAGGAACCTACGAGCAGTACTTC. The rearrangement links TRBV2 to TRBJ2-7; D perhaps matches TRBD1 (6 bases). Per the germline V gene, CDR1 is SNHLY and CDR2 is FYNNEI. Trimming cost V 2 bases and J 2 bases, with 13 bases left between them. The CDR3 consists of 15 residues.

This clonotype was seen only a few times. This rearrangement joins TRBV12-3 or TRBV12-4 to TRBJ1-1; 10 bases match TRBD1. Trimming took 3 bases from V and 4 from J; bases not matched to a gene: 8. This CDR3 spans 16 amino acids. CDR3 coding DNA: TGTGCCAGCAGTTTGGGACTCCGGACAGGGGGCACTGAAGCTTTCTTT. Translating it yields CASSLGLRTGGTEAFF.

The chain combines TRBV6-2 or TRBV6-3 with TRBJ2-2; 8 bases map to TRBD2. Germline loops: CDR1 MNHEY, CDR2 SVGEGT. V lost 6 bases and J lost 6; bases outside the gene matches: 6. This CDR3 contains 14 residues. The CDR3 region has the DNA TGTGCCAGCAGAAGACTAGCGTTCGCCGGGGAGCTGTTTTTT. Translation: CASRRLAFAGELFF.

The V gene is TRBV5-1, the J gene TRBJ2-7, with 7 bases that match TRBD1. V gave up 4 bases and J gave up 4 bases; unmatched junction bases: 5. The germline gives CDR1 SGHRS, CDR2 YFSETQ. The CDR3 sequence is 13 residues long. The CDR3 is CASSPTGFYEQYF. Here the CDR3 DNA reads TGCGCCAGCAGCCCGACAGGGTTTTACGAGCAGTACTTC.

A few counts support this clonotype. This chain connects TRBV7-2 to TRBJ1-6; TRBD1 matches 7 bases. The CDR3 spans 15 residues. Germline CDR1 and CDR2: SGHTA and FQGNSA. V lost 5 bases to trimming and J lost 10 bases; unmatched junction nucleotides: 11. CDR3 amino acids: CASSDETGPESPLHF. The CDR3, as DNA: TGTGCCAGCAGCGACGAGACAGGGCCGGAGTCACCCCTCCACTTT.

The chain is built from TRBV9 and TRBJ2-2, with unresolved D. The length of the CDR3 is 15 residues. The V and J ends lost 4 bases and 4 bases respectively, with 14 bases between them. Germline V gene lookup returns CDR1 SGDLS and CDR2 YYNGEE. The CDR3 DNA is TGTGCCAGCAGCCCTGATGCCCGGAGCACCGGGGAGCTGTTTTTT. This gives the protein CASSPDARSTGELFF.

This chain links TRBV24-1 with TRBJ2-2, with D perhaps matching TRBD1 or TRBD2 (6 bases each). Germline CDR1 and CDR2: KGHDR and SFDVKD. The CDR3 is 15 residues long. V dropped 9 bases and J dropped 1 base, with 14 bases sitting between them. The CDR3 coding sequence is TGTGCCACCGGTCGGGGGCAGGGGAACACCGGGGAGCTGTTTTTT. It yields the protein CATGRGQGNTGELFF.

The chain has TRBV5-1 and TRBJ2-1; weak D call: TRBD1 (5 bases). The V end was cut by 3 bases, the J end by 9 bases, with 19 bases between. From germline, CDR1 is SGHRS and CDR2 YFSETQ. CDR3 length: 15 amino acids. The DNA of the CDR3 is TGCGCCAGCAGCTCCCCCGGGCAGGGAAGGGGTGAGCAGTTCTTC. This codes for CASSSPGQGRGEQFF.

This clonotype was recorded a few times. This chain links TRBV20-1 with TRBJ2-7; either TRBD1 or TRBD2 may fit D (5 bases each). The CDR3 is 17 amino acids. CDR1 and CDR2 from the germline V gene are DFQATT and SNEGSKA (reference sequence). V dropped 6 bases and J dropped 0 bases, with 24 bases sitting between them. This chain's CDR3 is CSAPFYEARESSYEQYF. CDR3 nucleotides: TGCAGTGCCCCCTTTTATGAGGCCAGGGAGAGCTCCTACGAGCAGTACTTC.

This clonotype appeared once. The chain links TRBV5-1 to TRBJ1-4; tentatively, D is TRBD1 (5 bases). V shed 0 bases and J shed 5 bases, with 11 bases lying between them. Per germline, CDR1 SGHRS and CDR2 YFSETQ. The CDR3 loop spans 15 amino acids. CDR3 residues: CASSLAGHGNEKLFF. The CDR3, as DNA: TGCGCCAGCAGCTTGGCAGGGCATGGGAATGAAAAACTGTTTTTT.

This clonotype was counted ten times or more. This chain connects TRBV11-2 to TRBJ2-3, with D tentatively TRBD1 (5 bases). The CDR3 totals 14 residues. The V gene lost 2 bases and the J gene lost 2 bases, with 8 bases spanning the gap. Germline lookup yields CDR1 SGHAT and CDR2 FQNNGV. This CDR3 is CASSLQGYTDTQYF. CDR3 in DNA: TGTGCCAGCAGCTTACAGGGTTACACAGATACGCAGTATTTT.